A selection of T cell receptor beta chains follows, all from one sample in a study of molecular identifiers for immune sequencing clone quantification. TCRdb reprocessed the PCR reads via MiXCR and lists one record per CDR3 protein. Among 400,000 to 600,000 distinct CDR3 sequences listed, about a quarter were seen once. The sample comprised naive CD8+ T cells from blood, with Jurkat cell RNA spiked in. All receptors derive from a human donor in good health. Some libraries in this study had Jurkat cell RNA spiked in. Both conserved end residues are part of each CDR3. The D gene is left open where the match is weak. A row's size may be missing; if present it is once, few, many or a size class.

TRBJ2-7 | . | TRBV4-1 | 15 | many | TGCGCCAGCAGCCAAGGCGACCCAGGTACCTACGAGCAGTACTTC | CASSQGDPGTYEQYF
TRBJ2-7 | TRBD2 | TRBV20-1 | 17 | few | TGCAGTGCTAGAGATTTCTCATCGGCAGGGAGGGCCTACGAGCAGTACTTC | CSARDFSSAGRAYEQYF
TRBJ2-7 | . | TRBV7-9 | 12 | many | TGTGCCAGCAGCTTCGCGCGGGGCGAGCAGTACTTC | CASSFARGEQYF
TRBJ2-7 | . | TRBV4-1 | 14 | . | TGCGCCCGCAGCCAAGATCGGGACCCCTACGAGCAGTACTTC | CARSQDRDPYEQYF
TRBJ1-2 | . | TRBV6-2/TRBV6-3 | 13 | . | TGTGCCAGCAGTTTACGGACACCTTATGGCTACACCTTC | CASSLRTPYGYTF
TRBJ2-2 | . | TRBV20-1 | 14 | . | TGCAGTGCTAGAACCCTGACTGAGACCGGGGAGCTGTTTTTT | CSARTLTETGELFF
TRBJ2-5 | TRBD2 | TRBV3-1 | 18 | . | TGTGCCGGCAGCCAAGACGTTACCCTGGCGGGGGTCCAAGAGACCCGGTACTTC | CAGSQDVTLAGVQETRYF
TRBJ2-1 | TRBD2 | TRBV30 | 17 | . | TGTGCCTGGAGTCTCTCCTCTAGCGGGGGGGCCTACAATGAGCAGTTCTTC | CAWSLSSSGGAYNEQFF
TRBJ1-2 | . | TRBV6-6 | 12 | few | TGTGCCAGCAAGCAGGGATTCTATGGCTACACCTTC | CASKQGFYGYTF
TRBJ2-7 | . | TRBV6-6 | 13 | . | TGTGCCAGCAGCCTGACAAACTACTACGAGCAGTACTTC | CASSLTNYYEQYF
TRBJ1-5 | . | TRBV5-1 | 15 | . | TGCGCCAGCAGCTTGTGGGCAGGGGGCAATCAGCCCCAGCATTTT | CASSLWAGGNQPQHF
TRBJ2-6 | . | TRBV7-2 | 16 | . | TGTGCCAGCAGCTCAGAATTCGGGGTTTGGGCCAACGTCCTGACTTTC | CASSSEFGVWANVLTF
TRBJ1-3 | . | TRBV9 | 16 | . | TGTGCCAGCAGCGTAGGCGGGACCCCCTCTGGAAACACCATATATTTT | CASSVGGTPSGNTIYF
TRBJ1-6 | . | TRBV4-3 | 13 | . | TGCGCCAGCAGCCAATCAGGAGTTTCACCCCTCCACTTT | CASSQSGVSPLHF
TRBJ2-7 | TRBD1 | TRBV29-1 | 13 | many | TGCAGCGTTGCTCGGGACAGTGACTACGAGCAGTACTTC | CSVARDSDYEQYF